What follows describes a single T cell receptor beta chain. These data are taken from a study of early T cells in non-severe SARS-CoV-2 infection. TCRdb re-called the 5' RACE reads with MiXCR, one entry per CDR3 protein. Of 75,000 to 100,000 distinct CDR3 sequences listed, roughly 15% are singletons. Sequencing used whole blood. This clonotype originated in an adult who was a healthcare worker with PCR-confirmed SARS-CoV-2 infection or an uninfected control (not recorded which).

The CDR3 loop reads CASSYRQAYGYTF. The CDR3 DNA reads TGTGCCAGCAGTTATCGCCAGGCCTATGGCTACACCTTC. V gene TRBV6-2 or TRBV6-3 combines with J gene TRBJ1-2, with D unclear. Looked up from germline, CDR1 is MNHEY and CDR2 is SVGEGT. The CDR3 has 13 amino acids. The germline V and J ends were trimmed by 3 bases and 4 bases, with 9 bases remaining between them.